This note documents a single TCR beta chain sequence. This sample was taken from a study of blood T cell repertoires in COVID-19. The overall study: Samples of COVID-19 (acute and convalescent) were obtained from the United States, Italy and Spain.

Germline V CDR1 and CDR2: SGHRS, YFSETQ. CDR3 length: 16 residues. Trimming removed 4 bases from V and 1 base from J; junction bases left unmatched: 3. Authors' analysis steps: Cell counts per sample came from amplifying reference gene primers. Some clones are missing from TCRdb's copy, which holds only in-frame ones; the method was immunoSEQ multiplex PCR. For V, J and clone size, that table is used; D and trimming come from the DNA. The sample has 150,000 to 200,000 clones, roughly 82% seen once; the top ten hold 7.8%. Sequences were obtained from peripheral blood. This chain connects TRBV5-1 to TRBJ2-2, with TRBD2 matching over 11 bases. This receptor was identified in a woman aged 55-70 years with COVID-19, enrolled during active disease. The CDR3 DNA is TGCGCCAGCAGCCCAGGACTAGCGGGGAACACCGGGGAGCTGTTTTTT. Its protein is CASSPGLAGNTGELFF.